This TCR beta chain was documented in a study of T cells after yellow fever vaccination. Study summary: CD3, CD45RA, CCR7 and CD95 guided sorting of the EM, EMRA, CM and Tscm memory subsets. Study-wide results and caveats: Booster samples showed a return of most primary-vaccination clones (almost 97% CD4, 85% to 90% CD8). Abundant clonotypes from the bulk population could contaminate FACS-sorted repertoires.

V was shortened by 3 bases and J by 4 bases, with 6 bases between the two germline ends. This CDR3 contains 12 residues. In germline, CDR1 is MNHEY, CDR2 SMNVEV (reference sequence). This clonotype has a count of ten or more. In making TCR cDNA, 5'RACE template switching added a universal primer site and UMIs to it. TCRdb re-called the 5' RACE reads through MiXCR, storing one row per CDR3 protein. The sample has more than 45,000 distinct CDR3 sequences; around 5.4% are singletons. The sequencing used PBMCs, either bulk or a sorted T-cell subset (CD4+, CD8+, memory, or dextramer-sorted; not recorded which), collected on the day of the yellow fever booster vaccination. This rearrangement joins TRBV27 to TRBJ1-2; unclear D gene. The source is a man younger than 35 who received the YFV17D yellow fever vaccine. The CDR3 is CASSFDLYGYTF. Written as DNA, the CDR3 is TGTGCCAGCAGTTTCGACCTCTATGGCTACACCTTC.